Reported below is one T cell receptor (beta chain). Its cognate antigen is unknown. Measured with immunoSEQ multiplex PCR; TCRdb has only the in-frame clones, and not every one. This table has tens of thousands of clones, 90% appearing once. The record originates from a study of T cell responses to AZD1222 COVID-19 vaccine. Notes on the study in general: Regions 160-218 and 743-854 held dominance among vaccine-associated CD4 TCRs, which spanned spike. All repertoire sampling was performed exclusively after the peak T cell response.

This CDR3 is 13 amino acids long. Trimming cost V 0 bases and J 3 bases, with 6 bases left between them. Germline lookup yields CDR1 SEHNR and CDR2 FQNEAQ (reference sequence). The material sequenced was peripheral blood, taken 28 days after the second AZD1222 dose. This chain links TRBV7-9 with TRBJ2-7, with D unclear. The sequence derives from an adult who received the AZD1222 COVID-19 vaccine. CDR3 residues: CASSLATSYEQYF. The CDR3 DNA sequence: TGTGCCAGCAGCTTAGCGACAAGCTACGAGCAGTACTTC.